This T cell receptor (beta chain) was retrieved from a study of lymphopenia after photon versus proton radiotherapy. General study findings and limits: Better survival with proton therapy was suggested as possible, not demonstrated. Under photons, naive T cells and diversity fell while effector/memory populations rose.

The method was immunoSEQ multiplex PCR; TCRdb's version includes in-frame clones alone and lacks a portion of them. The repertoire consists of tens of thousands of clones, with about 83% occurring once and the leading ten covering about 1.3%. This clone was seen just once. The antigen is not known. The germline V gene encodes CDR1 LNHNV and CDR2 YYDKDF (reference sequence). The CDR3 is made up of 16 amino acids. Trimming pared 0 bases from V and 3 bases from J, leaving 12 bases between. The TCR was taken from a man in his 60s with pancreatic cancer. The V gene is TRBV15, the J gene TRBJ1-5, with a weak D call TRBD1 (5 bases). Specimen: peripheral blood, collected from a patient treated with proton-based radiotherapy. CDR3 loop: CATSRDRGVYNQPQHF. The CDR3 DNA is TGTGCCACCAGCAGAGATCGAGGGGTTTACAATCAGCCCCAGCATTTT.